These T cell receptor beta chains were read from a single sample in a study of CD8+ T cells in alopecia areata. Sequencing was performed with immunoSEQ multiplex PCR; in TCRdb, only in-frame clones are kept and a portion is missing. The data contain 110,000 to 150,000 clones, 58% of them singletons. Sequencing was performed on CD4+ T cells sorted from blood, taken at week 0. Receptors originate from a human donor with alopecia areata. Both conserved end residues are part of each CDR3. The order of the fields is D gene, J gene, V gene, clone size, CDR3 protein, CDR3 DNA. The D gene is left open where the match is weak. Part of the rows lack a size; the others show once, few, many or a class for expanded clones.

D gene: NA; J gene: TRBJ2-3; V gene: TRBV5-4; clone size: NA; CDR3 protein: CASSLAFGSTDTQYF; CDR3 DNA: TGTGCCAGCAGCTTGGCGTTTGGGTCCACAGATACGCAGTATTTT
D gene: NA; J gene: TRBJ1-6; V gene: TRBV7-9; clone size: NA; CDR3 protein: CASSTIWDNSPLHF; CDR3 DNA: TGTGCCAGCAGTACCATCTGGGATAATTCACCCCTCCACTTT
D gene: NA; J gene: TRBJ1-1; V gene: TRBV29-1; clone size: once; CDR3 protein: CSVVVETVNTEAFF; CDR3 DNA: TGCAGCGTTGTGGTGGAGACGGTGAACACTGAAGCTTTCTTT
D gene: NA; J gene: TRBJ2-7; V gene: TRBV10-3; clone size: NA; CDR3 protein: CAHLDNRGGPYEQYF; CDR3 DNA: TGTGCCCACCTAGATAACAGGGGGGGCCCCTACGAGCAGTACTTC
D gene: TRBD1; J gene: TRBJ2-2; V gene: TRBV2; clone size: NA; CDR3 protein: CASSRDSSNTGELFF; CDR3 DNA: TGTGCCAGCAGTAGGGACAGTTCGAACACCGGGGAGCTGTTTTTT
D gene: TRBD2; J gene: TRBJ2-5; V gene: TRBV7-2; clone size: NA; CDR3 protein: CASSFLAGGETQYF; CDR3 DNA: TGTGCCAGCAGTTTTCTAGCGGGGGGCGAGACCCAGTACTTC
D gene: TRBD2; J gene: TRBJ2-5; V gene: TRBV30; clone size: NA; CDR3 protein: CAWGLAGGFSETQYF; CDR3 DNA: TGTGCCTGGGGACTAGCGGGGGGATTCTCAGAGACCCAGTACTTC
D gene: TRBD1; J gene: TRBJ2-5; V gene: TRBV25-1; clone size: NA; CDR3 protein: CASRRTGGRETQYF; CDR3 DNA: TGTGCCAGCCGCCGTACAGGGGGAAGAGAGACCCAGTACTTC
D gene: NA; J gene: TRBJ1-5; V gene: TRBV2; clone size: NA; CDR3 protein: CASGGEGLYQPQHF; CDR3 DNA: TGTGCCAGCGGAGGGGAAGGATTATATCAGCCCCAGCATTTT
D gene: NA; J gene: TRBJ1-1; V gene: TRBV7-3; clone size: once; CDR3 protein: CASSIRQNTEAFF; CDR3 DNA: TGTGCCAGCAGCATACGACAGAACACTGAAGCTTTCTTT
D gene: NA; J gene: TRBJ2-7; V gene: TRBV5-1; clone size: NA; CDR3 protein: CASSWAGTTAEQYF; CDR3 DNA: TGCGCCAGCAGCTGGGCCGGTACAACCGCGGAGCAGTACTTC
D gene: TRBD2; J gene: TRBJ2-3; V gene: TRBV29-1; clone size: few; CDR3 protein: CSVRGGTDTQYF; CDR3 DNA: TGCAGCGTTCGGGGGGGCACAGATACGCAGTATTTT
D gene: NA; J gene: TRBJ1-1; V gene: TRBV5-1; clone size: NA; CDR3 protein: CASTPTLNTEAFF; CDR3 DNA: TGCGCCAGCACCCCGACCTTGAACACTGAAGCTTTCTTT
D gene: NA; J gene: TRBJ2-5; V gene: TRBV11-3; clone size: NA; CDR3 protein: CASSPGDSQETQYF; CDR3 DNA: TGTGCCAGCAGCCCGGGGGACTCCCAAGAGACCCAGTACTTC
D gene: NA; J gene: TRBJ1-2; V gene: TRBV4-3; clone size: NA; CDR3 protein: CASSQDPDTTYGYTF; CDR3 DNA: TGCGCCAGCAGCCAAGATCCGGACACAACATATGGCTACACCTTC
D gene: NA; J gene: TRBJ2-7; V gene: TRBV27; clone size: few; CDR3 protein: CASSRWGPYEQYF; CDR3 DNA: TGTGCCAGCAGCAGGTGGGGGCCCTACGAGCAGTACTTC
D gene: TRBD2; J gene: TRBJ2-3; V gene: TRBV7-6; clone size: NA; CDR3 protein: CASSLAPQRGGTDTQYF; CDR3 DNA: TGTGCCAGCAGCTTAGCTCCTCAGCGGGGGGGCACAGATACGCAGTATTTT
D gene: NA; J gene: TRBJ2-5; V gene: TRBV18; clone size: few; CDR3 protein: CASSQTMEETQYF; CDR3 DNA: TGTGCCAGCTCCCAGACGATGGAGGAGACCCAGTACTTC
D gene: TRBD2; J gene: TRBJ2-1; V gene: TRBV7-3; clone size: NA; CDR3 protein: CASSITSGPYNEQFF; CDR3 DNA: TGTGCCAGCAGCATAACTAGCGGACCCTACAATGAGCAGTTCTTC
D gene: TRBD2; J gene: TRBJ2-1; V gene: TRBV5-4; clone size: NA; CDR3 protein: CASSLDLAGGTYNEQFF; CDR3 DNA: TGTGCCAGCAGCTTAGATCTCGCGGGGGGCACCTACAATGAGCAGTTCTTC
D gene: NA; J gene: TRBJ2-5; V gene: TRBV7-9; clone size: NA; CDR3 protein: CASSLLGETQYF; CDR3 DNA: TGTGCCAGCAGCTTACTAGGGGAGACCCAGTACTTC
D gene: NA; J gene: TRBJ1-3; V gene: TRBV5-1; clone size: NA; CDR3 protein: CASSLAGAENTIYF; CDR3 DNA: TGCGCCAGCAGCTTGGCGGGGGCGGAAAACACCATATATTTT
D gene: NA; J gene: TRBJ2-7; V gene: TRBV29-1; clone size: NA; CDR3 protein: CSVELARGYEQYF; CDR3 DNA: TGCAGCGTTGAGTTAGCGCGGGGCTACGAGCAGTACTTC
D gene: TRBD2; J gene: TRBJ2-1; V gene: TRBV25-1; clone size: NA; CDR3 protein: CASSLRGGGDYNEQFF; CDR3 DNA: TGTGCCAGCTCCCTACGGGGCGGGGGGGACTACAATGAGCAGTTCTTC
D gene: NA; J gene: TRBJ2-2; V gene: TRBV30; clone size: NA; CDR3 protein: CAWSLDTGELFF; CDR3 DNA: TGTGCCTGGAGTCTCGACACCGGGGAGCTGTTTTTT
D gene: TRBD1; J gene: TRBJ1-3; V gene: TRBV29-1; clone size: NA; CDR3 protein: CSVTTGNGNTIYF; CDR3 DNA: TGCAGCGTCACGACAGGGAATGGAAACACCATATATTTT
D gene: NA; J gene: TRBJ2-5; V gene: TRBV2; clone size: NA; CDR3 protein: CASSEGTYQETQYF; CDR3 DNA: TGTGCCAGCAGTGAAGGGACATATCAAGAGACCCAGTACTTC
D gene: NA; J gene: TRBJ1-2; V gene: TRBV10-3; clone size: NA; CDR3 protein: CAISAGTTVGVGYTF; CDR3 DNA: TGTGCCATCAGTGCCGGGACAACCGTCGGGGTTGGCTACACCTTC
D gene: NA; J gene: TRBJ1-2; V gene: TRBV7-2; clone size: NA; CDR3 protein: CASTFAGSPYGYTF; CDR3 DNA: TGTGCCAGCACCTTCGCCGGCAGTCCCTATGGCTACACCTTC
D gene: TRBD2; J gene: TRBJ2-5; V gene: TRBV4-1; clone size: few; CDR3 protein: CASSPGTSGRRRWETQYF; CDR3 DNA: TGCGCCAGCAGCCCCGGGACTAGCGGGCGACGCCGGTGGGAGACCCAGTACTTC
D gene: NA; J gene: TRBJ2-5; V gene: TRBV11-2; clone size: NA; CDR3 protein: CASSPMYQETQYF; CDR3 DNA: TGTGCCAGCAGCCCGATGTACCAAGAGACCCAGTACTTC